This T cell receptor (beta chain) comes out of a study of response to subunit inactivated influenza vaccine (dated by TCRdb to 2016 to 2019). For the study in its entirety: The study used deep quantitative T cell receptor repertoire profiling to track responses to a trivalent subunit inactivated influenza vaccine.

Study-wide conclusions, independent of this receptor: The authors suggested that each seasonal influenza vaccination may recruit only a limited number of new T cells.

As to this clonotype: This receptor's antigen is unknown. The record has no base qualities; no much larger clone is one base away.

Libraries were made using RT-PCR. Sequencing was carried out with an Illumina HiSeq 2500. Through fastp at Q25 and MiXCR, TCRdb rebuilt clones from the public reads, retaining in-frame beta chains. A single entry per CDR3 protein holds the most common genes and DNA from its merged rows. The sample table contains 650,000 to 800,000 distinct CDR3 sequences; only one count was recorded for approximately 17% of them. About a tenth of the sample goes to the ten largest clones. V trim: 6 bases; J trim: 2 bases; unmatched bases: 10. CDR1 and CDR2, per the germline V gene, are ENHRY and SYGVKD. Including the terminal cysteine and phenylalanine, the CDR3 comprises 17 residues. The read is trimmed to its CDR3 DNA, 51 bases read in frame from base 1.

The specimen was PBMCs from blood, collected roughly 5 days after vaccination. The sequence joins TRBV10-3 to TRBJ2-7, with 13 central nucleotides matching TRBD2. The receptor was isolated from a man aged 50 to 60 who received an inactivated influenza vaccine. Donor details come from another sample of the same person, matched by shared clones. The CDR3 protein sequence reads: CAISPGLAGMRAYEQYF. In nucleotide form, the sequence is TGTGCCATCAGCCCGGGACTAGCGGGGATGCGAGCCTACGAGCAGTACTTC.